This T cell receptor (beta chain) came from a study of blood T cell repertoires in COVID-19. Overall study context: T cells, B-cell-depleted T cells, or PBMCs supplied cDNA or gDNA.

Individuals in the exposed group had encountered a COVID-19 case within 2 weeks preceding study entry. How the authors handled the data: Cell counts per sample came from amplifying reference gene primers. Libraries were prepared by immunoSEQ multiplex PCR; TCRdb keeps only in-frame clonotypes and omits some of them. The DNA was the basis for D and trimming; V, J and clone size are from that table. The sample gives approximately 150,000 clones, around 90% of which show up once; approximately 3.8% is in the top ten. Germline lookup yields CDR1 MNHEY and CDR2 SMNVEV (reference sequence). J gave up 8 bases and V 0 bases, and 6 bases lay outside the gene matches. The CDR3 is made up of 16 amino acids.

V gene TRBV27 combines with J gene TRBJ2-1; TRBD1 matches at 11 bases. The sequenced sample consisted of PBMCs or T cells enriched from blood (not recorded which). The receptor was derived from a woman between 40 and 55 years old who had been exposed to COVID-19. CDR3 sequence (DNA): TGTGCCAGCAGTTTATCTCGGACAGGGGGCGACGATGAGCAGTTCTTC. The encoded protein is CASSLSRTGGDDEQFF.